This paragraph covers one TCR beta chain sequence. This specimen belongs to a study of blood T cell repertoires in COVID-19. Across the whole study: COVID-19 samples from acute and convalescent phases originated in the United States, Italy and Spain. T cells, B-cell-depleted T cells, or PBMCs provided the cDNA or gDNA that served as material.

Method: immunoSEQ multiplex PCR; TCRdb's copy keeps in-frame clones and lacks some. This sample yields approximately 170,000 clones, of which around 84% are seen a single time; roughly 15% belongs to the top ten. Germline values: CDR1 LNHDA, CDR2 SQIVND (reference sequence). The trim removed 8 bases at V and 8 bases at J, leaving 16 bases unmatched. The CDR3 is 15 residues long. Seattle cases were enrolled at active infection and followed longitudinally. The material sequenced was peripheral blood. This clonotype was obtained from a woman aged 65 to 85 with COVID-19, enrolled during active disease. This chain uses TRBV19 with TRBJ1-2; TRBD1 aligns across 8 bases. The CDR3 is CASLSLKQGVEGYTF. The CDR3 DNA follows: TGTGCCAGTCTATCGTTAAAACAGGGGGTCGAAGGCTACACCTTC.